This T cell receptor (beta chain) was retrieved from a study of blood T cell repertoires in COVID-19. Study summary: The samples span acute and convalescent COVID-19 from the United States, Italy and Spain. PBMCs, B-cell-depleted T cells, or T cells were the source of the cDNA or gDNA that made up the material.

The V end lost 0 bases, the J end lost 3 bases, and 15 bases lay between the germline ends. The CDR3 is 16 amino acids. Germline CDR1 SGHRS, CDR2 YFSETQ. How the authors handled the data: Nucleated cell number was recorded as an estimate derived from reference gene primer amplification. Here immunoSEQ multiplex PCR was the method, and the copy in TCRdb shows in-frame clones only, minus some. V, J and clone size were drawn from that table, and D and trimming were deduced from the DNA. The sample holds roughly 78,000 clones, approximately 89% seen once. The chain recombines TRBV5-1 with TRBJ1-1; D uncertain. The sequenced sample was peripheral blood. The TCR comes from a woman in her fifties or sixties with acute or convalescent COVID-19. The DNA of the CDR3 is TGCGCCAGCAGCTTGGAGTGGGCGGGTTTCGACACTGAAGCTTTCTTT. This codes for CASSLEWAGFDTEAFF.